What follows are 10 T cell receptor beta chains derived from one specimen sequenced in a study of blood T cell repertoires in COVID-19. Sequencing used immunoSEQ multiplex PCR; TCRdb keeps in-frame clones, though not all of them. Here the sample spans over 200,000 clones, around 83% being singletons. The sequenced sample was peripheral blood. The origin of the receptors is a man older than 75 with acute or convalescent COVID-19.

The chain uses TRBV19 and TRBJ1-2, with a possible D match to TRBD1 (5 bases). Germline lookup yields CDR1 LNHDA and CDR2 SQIVND (reference sequence). This CDR3 has 13 amino acids. The V end lost 6 bases, the J end lost 5 bases, and 13 bases lay between the germline ends. The DNA of the CDR3 is TGTGCCAGTAGGGCCTGGGGGGAGTATGGCTACACCTTC. Its protein is CASRAWGEYGYTF.

The rearrangement uses TRBV5-1 and TRBJ2-7; 8 bases are a match to TRBD1. This CDR3 spans 14 amino acids. CDR1 and CDR2 from the germline V gene are SGHRS and YFSETQ. The J segment lost 6 bases and the V segment lost 4 bases, leaving 9 bases of the junction unmatched. The CDR3, as DNA: TGCGCCAGCAGCGTCGACAGGGGATATGGCGAGCAGTACTTC. Amino acids: CASSVDRGYGEQYF.

This clone was recorded once. This CDR3 reads CASSLRWREETQYF. The DNA of the CDR3 is TGCGCCAGCAGCTTGCGATGGAGGGAAGAGACCCAGTACTTC. This rearrangement joins TRBV5-1 to TRBJ2-5; D may be TRBD2 (6 bases). V dropped 1 base and J dropped 3 bases, with 10 bases sitting between them. The CDR3 is made up of 14 amino acids. Germline CDR1 and CDR2: SGHRS and YFSETQ.

The chain carries TRBV18 and TRBJ1-2, with D tentatively TRBD1 (6 bases). V dropped 3 bases and J dropped 8 bases, with 13 bases sitting between them. Germline-derived CDR1 and CDR2 are KGHSH and LQKENI. The CDR3 contains 13 residues. The CDR3 nucleotides read TGTGCCAGCTCACCCTCGGACAGCCGCGGCTACACCTTC. It is translated as CASSPSDSRGYTF.

This clone was seen a single time. This rearrangement joins TRBV19 to TRBJ1-2; D not resolved. The V end was cut by 7 bases, the J end by 0 bases, with 18 bases between. CDR1 is LNHDA, CDR2 SQIVND, per germline (reference sequence). This CDR3 is built from 16 residues. The DNA for the CDR3 is TGTGCCAGTACCCCTGGTAGAGAGGTAGCTAACTATGGCTACACCTTC. This codes for CASTPGREVANYGYTF. The full variable domain, completed using reference TRBV19 and TRBJ1-2, is DGGITQSPKYLFRKEGQNVTLSCEQNLNHDAMYWYRQDPGQGLRLIYYSQIVNDFQKGDIAEGYSVSREKKESFPLTVTSAQKNPTAFYLCASTPGREVANYGYTFGSGTRLTVV.

The V gene is TRBV5-1, the J gene TRBJ2-7; 8 bases are a match to TRBD1. Losses at the gene ends were 2 bases for V and 0 bases for J; bases not matched to a gene: 13. CDR1 and CDR2 from the germline V gene are SGHRS and YFSETQ. This CDR3 comprises 18 residues. The CDR3 sequence: CASSFVIQGVGHSYEQYF. CDR3 in DNA: TGCGCCAGCAGCTTTGTGATACAGGGGGTCGGACACTCCTACGAGCAGTACTTC.

The chain uses TRBV7-6 and TRBJ2-7, with 11 bases matching TRBD2. Germline values: CDR1 SGHVS, CDR2 FNYEAQ. The CDR3 is 17 amino acids. The V and J ends lost 0 bases and 3 bases, in that order; junction bases with no gene match: 7. CDR3 residues: CASSLATSGTTVYEQYF. In DNA, the CDR3 is TGTGCCAGCAGCTTAGCGACTAGCGGGACGACCGTCTACGAGCAGTACTTC.

The rearrangement links TRBV28 to TRBJ2-4, with TRBD1 matching over 7 bases. CDR1 is MDHEN and CDR2 is SYDVKM in the germline V gene. The CDR3 is 16 amino acids. V lost 5 bases, J lost 0 bases, and 7 bases stayed unmatched. This CDR3 reads CASSERQGRAKNIQYF. CDR3 sequence (DNA): TGTGCCAGCAGTGAACGACAGGGTCGAGCCAAAAACATTCAGTACTTC.

The rearrangement links TRBV2 to TRBJ2-1, with TRBD2 identical over 11 bases. V was clipped by 10 bases and J by 5 bases; unmatched bases: 4. The CDR3 consists of 13 residues. Germline V lookup: CDR1 SNHLY, CDR2 FYNNEI. CDR3 DNA sequence: TGTGCCACCCTACTAGCGGGGGACAATGAGCAGTTCTTC. Translating it yields CATLLAGDNEQFF.

This chain uses TRBV19 with TRBJ2-2, with D possibly TRBD2 on 6 matching bases. Between the trimmed V and J ends, which lost 7 bases and 2 bases, there was a span of 11 bases. The CDR3 contains 14 residues. Germline V gene data show CDR1 as LNHDA and CDR2 as SQIVND (reference sequence). CDR3 region: CASTPAGNTGELFF. DNA of the CDR3: TGTGCCAGTACCCCAGCGGGTAACACCGGGGAGCTGTTTTTT.